One sample yielded the 19 T cell receptor beta chains listed below, sequenced in a study of control samples from healthy donors and cancer patients. TCRdb keeps only in-frame clones here, not all; method: immunoSEQ multiplex PCR. The sample lists 80,000 or so clones, around 92% occurring once. The sample taken for sequencing was blood. The receptors shown here come from a woman between 55 and 75 years old in good health.

The V and J genes are TRBV28 and TRBJ2-6; a possible D gene is TRBD2 (5 bases). From germline, CDR1 is MDHEN and CDR2 SYDVKM. CDR3 length: 16 amino acids. V was clipped by 6 bases and J by 1 base, with 13 bases between them. The CDR3 bases are TGTGCCAGCAGCCATATTAGCGATTCTGGGGCCAACGTCCTGACTTTC. Encoded protein: CASSHISDSGANVLTF. Complete variable domain (other parts from reference TRBV28 and TRBJ2-6): DVKVTQSSRYLVKRTGEKVFLECVQDMDHENMFWYRQDPGLGLRLIYFSYDVKMKEKGDIPEGYSVSREKKERFSLILESASTNQTSMYLCASSHISDSGANVLTFGAGSRLTVL.

The chain employs TRBV28 and TRBJ1-1, with 7 nucleotides matching TRBD1. V was pared by 8 bases and J by 9 bases, with 6 bases of the junction left unmatched. The CDR3 runs to 11 residues. From germline, CDR1 is MDHEN and CDR2 SYDVKM. The CDR3 sequence: CASRDSEKAFF. CDR3 DNA: TGTGCCAGCCGGGACAGCGAGAAAGCTTTCTTT.

The rearrangement uses TRBV18 and TRBJ2-5, with a possible D match to TRBD1 (6 bases). This CDR3 is built from 14 residues. V was pared by 4 bases and J by 1 base, with 10 bases between. CDR1 and CDR2 from the germline V gene are KGHSH and LQKENI. This chain's CDR3 is CASSRTGFQETQYF. In DNA form, the CDR3 reads TGTGCCAGCTCACGCACAGGGTTCCAAGAGACCCAGTACTTC. The complete variable domain, with remaining parts taken from reference TRBV18 and TRBJ2-5, reads NAGVMQNPRHLVRRRGQEARLRCSPMKGHSHVYWYRQLPEEGLKFMVYLQKENIIDESGMPKERFSAEFPKEGPSILRIQQVVRGDSAAYFCASSRTGFQETQYFGPGTRLLVL.

J is TRBJ1-1 and V is TRBV24-1; D not resolved. Trimming removed 2 bases from V and 1 base from J, with 4 bases in between. CDR1 and CDR2 from the germline V gene are KGHDR and SFDVKD. The CDR3 covers 13 residues. Here the CDR3 reads CATSDYGNTEAFF. CDR3 coding DNA: TGTGCCACCAGTGATTATGGGAACACTGAAGCTTTCTTT.

J is TRBJ1-4 and V is TRBV11-2; 7 bases map to TRBD1. Germline V gene sequence: CDR1 SGHAT, CDR2 FQNNGV. Germline trimming cut 5 bases from V and 6 bases from J; bases unmatched to any gene: 9. The CDR3 extends over 15 amino acids. The CDR3 nucleotides read TGTGCCAGCAGCCGAAAACAGGGGAGATATGAAAAACTGTTTTTT. Amino acid sequence: CASSRKQGRYEKLFF.

V and J are TRBV27 and TRBJ2-1, with a possible D match to TRBD2 (5 bases). The CDR3 has 15 residues. V was cut by 3 bases and J by 5 bases, with 14 bases left in between. Per the germline V gene, CDR1 is MNHEY and CDR2 is SMNVEV (reference sequence). The CDR3 spells CASSLRAGIHNEQFF. The CDR3 DNA sequence: TGTGCCAGCAGTTTGAGGGCAGGTATTCACAATGAGCAGTTCTTC.

This chain links TRBV2 with TRBJ2-6, with TRBD1 identical over 8 bases. This CDR3 region has 19 residues. Germline CDR1 is SNHLY and CDR2 is FYNNEI. Trimming took 4 bases from V and 0 from J; bases not matched to a gene: 11. The CDR3 spells CASSATRDRGGSGANVLTF. CDR3 coding DNA: TGTGCCAGCAGTGCTACCCGTGACAGGGGCGGCTCTGGGGCCAACGTCCTGACTTTC.

With regard to this clone: This same CDR3 is encoded by further DNA sequences in the sample. The chain carries TRBV29-1 and TRBJ2-1; D is ambiguous. The V end lost 6 bases, the J end lost 5 bases, and 5 bases lay between the germline ends. The CDR3 is 10 residues long. The germline CDR1 and CDR2 sequences are SQVTM and ANQGSEA. The CDR3: CSVGDNEQFF. DNA of the CDR3: TGCAGCGTCGGAGACAATGAGCAGTTCTTC.

The chain has TRBV7-8 and TRBJ2-1; possibly TRBD1 for D (7 bases). Trimming shortened V by 5 bases and J by 6 bases, and 23 bases separated the two germline ends. Germline-derived CDR1 and CDR2 are SGHVS and FQNEAQ. CDR3 length: 17 amino acids. The CDR3 loop is CASSPDRVPGVSNEQFF. CDR3 DNA: TGTGCCAGCAGCCCCGACAGGGTGCCGGGGGTCTCCAATGAGCAGTTCTTC.

This chain joins TRBV18 and TRBJ1-4; 9 bases fit TRBD1. Trimming cost V 1 base and J 6 bases; bases outside gene matches: 9. The CDR3 runs 17 residues. The germline V gene encodes CDR1 KGHSH and CDR2 LQKENI. The CDR3 DNA reads TGTGCCAGCTCACCACAAAAACTCCGGGACAGGGATGAAAAACTGTTTTTT. Its translation is CASSPQKLRDRDEKLFF.

The V and J genes are TRBV18 and TRBJ1-1; D may be TRBD1 (6 bases). The CDR3 spans 14 residues. V dropped 8 bases and J dropped 3 bases, with 16 bases sitting between them. Per the germline V gene, CDR1 is KGHSH and CDR2 is LQKENI. The CDR3, as DNA: TGTGCCAGCCTCAAACGGGGGGCTGACACTGAAGCTTTCTTT. It translates to CASLKRGADTEAFF.

V and J are TRBV7-2 and TRBJ2-2; 7 bases are a match to TRBD2. J was trimmed by 7 bases and V by 1 base; bases with no gene match: 9. The length of the CDR3 is 16 residues. CDR1 is SGHTA, CDR2 FQGNSA, per germline. For the CDR3, the DNA is TGTGCCAGCAGCTTAGGTCTAGCGGCAGGACGCGGGGAGCTGTTTTTT. Translation gives CASSLGLAAGRGELFF.

This rearrangement joins TRBV18 to TRBJ2-2; no clear D. V was clipped by 0 bases and J by 4 bases, with 6 bases between them. This CDR3 contains 14 residues. Germline CDR1 is KGHSH and CDR2 is LQKENI. CDR3 nucleotide sequence: TGTGCCAGCTCACCACCGGCGGCCACCGGGGAGCTGTTTTTT. This codes for CASSPPAATGELFF.

The J gene is TRBJ2-5, the V gene TRBV6-5; D is uncertain. Germline CDR1 reads MNHEY; CDR2 reads SVGAGI. Between the trimmed V and J ends, which lost 1 base and 5 bases, there was a span of 8 bases. This CDR3 comprises 13 residues. This CDR3 is CASSYFQAETQYF. In DNA, the CDR3 is TGTGCCAGCAGTTACTTCCAAGCGGAGACCCAGTACTTC.

This chain uses TRBV4-3 with TRBJ1-1; 8 nucleotides align to TRBD1. Germline V CDR1 and CDR2: LGHNA, YSLEER. The V and J ends lost 1 base and 4 bases, in that order; junction bases with no gene match: 8. This CDR3 has 16 residues. CDR3 in DNA: TGCGCCAGCAGCCAAGCTCCCAGGGGGCGTACCACTGAAGCTTTCTTT. Translating it yields CASSQAPRGRTTEAFF.

The V call is TRBV7-2, the J call TRBJ2-5, with 11 bases matching TRBD2. J was trimmed by 1 base and V by 5 bases; bases with no gene match: 3. The CDR3 runs to 15 residues. Germline V gene lookup returns CDR1 SGHTA and CDR2 FQGNSA. The CDR3 loop reads CASSGLAGLQETQYF. The CDR3 coding sequence is TGTGCCAGCAGCGGACTAGCGGGCCTCCAAGAGACCCAGTACTTC.

The genes are TRBV2 and TRBJ1-2; D not certain. Germline CDR1 SNHLY, CDR2 FYNNEI. The ends were cut back, 3 bases at V and 2 bases at J, with 7 bases in the middle. This CDR3 is built from 13 residues. The CDR3 DNA sequence: TGTGCCAGCAGTGACGGGCAGAACTATGGCTACACCTTC. Its protein is CASSDGQNYGYTF. Full variable domain (outside the CDR3, taken from reference TRBV2 and TRBJ1-2): EPEVTQTPSHQVTQMGQEVILRCVPISNHLYFYWYRQILGQKVEFLVSFYNNEISEKSEIFDDQFSVERPDGSNFTLKIRSTKLEDSAMYFCASSDGQNYGYTFGSGTRLTVV.

CDR3 amino acids: CASSLGVAGETGELFF. The DNA for the CDR3 is TGTGCCAGCAGCTTAGGGGTAGCGGGAGAAACCGGGGAGCTGTTTTTT. The rearrangement links TRBV7-9 to TRBJ2-2; 9 bases agree with TRBD2. V lost 1 base, J lost 5 bases, and 5 bases stayed unmatched. There are 16 residues in the CDR3. The germline gives CDR1 SEHNR, CDR2 FQNEAQ (reference sequence). The full variable domain, its missing parts supplied by reference TRBV7-9 and TRBJ2-2, is DTGVSQNPRHKITKRGQNVTFRCDPISEHNRLYWYRQTLGQGPEFLTYFQNEAQLEKSRLLSDRFSAERPKGSFSTLEIQRTEQGDSAMYLCASSLGVAGETGELFFGEGSRLTVL.

This chain joins TRBV4-1 and TRBJ1-2; no reliable D call. Trimming removed 4 bases at V and 0 bases at J, with 12 bases between. CDR1 and CDR2 from the germline V gene are MGHRA and YSYEKL. The CDR3 is 15 residues long. The DNA for the CDR3 is TGCGCCAGCAGCCCAGGAGTGAGGGCTAACTATGGCTACACCTTC. It yields the protein CASSPGVRANYGYTF.